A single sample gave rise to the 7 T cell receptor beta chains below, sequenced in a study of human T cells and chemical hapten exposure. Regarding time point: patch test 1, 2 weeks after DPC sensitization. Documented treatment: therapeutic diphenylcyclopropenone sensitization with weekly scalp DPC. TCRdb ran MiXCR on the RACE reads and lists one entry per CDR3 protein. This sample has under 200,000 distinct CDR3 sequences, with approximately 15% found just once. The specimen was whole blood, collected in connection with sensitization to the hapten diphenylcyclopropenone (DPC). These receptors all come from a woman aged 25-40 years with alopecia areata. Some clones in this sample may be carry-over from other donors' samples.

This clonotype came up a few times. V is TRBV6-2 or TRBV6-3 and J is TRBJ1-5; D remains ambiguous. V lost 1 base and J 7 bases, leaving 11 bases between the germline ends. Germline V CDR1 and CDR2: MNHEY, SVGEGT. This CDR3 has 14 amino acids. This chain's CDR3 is CASSYLEMGQPQHF. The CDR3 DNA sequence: TGTGCCAGCAGTTACTTGGAAATGGGGCAGCCCCAGCATTTT.

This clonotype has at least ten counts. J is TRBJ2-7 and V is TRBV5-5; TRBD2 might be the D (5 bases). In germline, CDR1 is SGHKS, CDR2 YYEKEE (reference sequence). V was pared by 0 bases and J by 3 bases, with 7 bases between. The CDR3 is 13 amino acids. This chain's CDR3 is CASSLAAGYEQYF. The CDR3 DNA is TGTGCCAGCAGCTTGGCCGCGGGCTACGAGCAGTACTTC.

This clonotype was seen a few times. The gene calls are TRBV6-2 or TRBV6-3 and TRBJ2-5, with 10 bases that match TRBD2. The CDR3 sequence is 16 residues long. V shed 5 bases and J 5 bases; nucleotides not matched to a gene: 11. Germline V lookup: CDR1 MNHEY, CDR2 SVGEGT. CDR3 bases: TGTGCCAGCAGTCACCCCACTAGCGGGGCGCCGGAGACCCAGTACTTC. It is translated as CASSHPTSGAPETQYF.

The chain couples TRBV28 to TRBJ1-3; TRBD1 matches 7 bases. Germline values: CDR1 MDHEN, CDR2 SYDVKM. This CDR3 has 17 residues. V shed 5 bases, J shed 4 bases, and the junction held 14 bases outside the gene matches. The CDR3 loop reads CASSMGSFQGEGNTIYF. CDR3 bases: TGTGCCAGCAGTATGGGATCGTTCCAGGGGGAAGGAAACACCATATATTTT. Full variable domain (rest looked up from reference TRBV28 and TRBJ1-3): DVKVTQSSRYLVKRTGEKVFLECVQDMDHENMFWYRQDPGLGLRLIYFSYDVKMKEKGDIPEGYSVSREKKERFSLILESASTNQTSMYLCASSMGSFQGEGNTIYFGEGSWLTVV.

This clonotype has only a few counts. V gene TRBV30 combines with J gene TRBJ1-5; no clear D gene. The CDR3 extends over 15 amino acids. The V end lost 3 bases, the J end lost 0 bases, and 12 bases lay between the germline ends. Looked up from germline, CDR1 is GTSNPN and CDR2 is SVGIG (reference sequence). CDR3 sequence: CAWSKTGSSNQPQHF. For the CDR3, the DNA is TGTGCCTGGAGCAAAACCGGGAGTAGCAATCAGCCCCAGCATTTT.

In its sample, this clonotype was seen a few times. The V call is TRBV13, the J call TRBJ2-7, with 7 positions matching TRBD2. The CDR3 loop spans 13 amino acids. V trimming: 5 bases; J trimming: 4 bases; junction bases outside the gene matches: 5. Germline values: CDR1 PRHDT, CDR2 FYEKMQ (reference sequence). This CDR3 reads CASSAGLDYEQYF. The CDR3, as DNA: TGTGCCAGCAGCGCCGGACTAGATTACGAGCAGTACTTC. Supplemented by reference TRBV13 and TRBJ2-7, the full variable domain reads AAGVIQSPRHLIKEKRETATLKCYPIPRHDTVYWYQQGPGQDPQFLISFYEKMQSDKGSIPDRFSAQQFSDYHSELNMSSLELGDSALYFCASSAGLDYEQYFGPGTRLTVT.

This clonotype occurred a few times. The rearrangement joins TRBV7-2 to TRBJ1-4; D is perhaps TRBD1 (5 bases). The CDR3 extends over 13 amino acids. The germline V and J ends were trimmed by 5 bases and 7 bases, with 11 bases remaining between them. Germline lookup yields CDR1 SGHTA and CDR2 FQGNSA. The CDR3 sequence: CASSRDGGEKLFF. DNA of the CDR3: TGTGCCAGCAGCAGAGACGGGGGTGAAAAACTGTTTTTT.